Following are 5 T cell receptor beta chains from one sample sequenced in a study of cytomegalovirus exposure and HLA in healthy donors. PCR involved 60 Vbeta and 13 Jbeta primers. Clones were sequenced by immunoSEQ multiplex PCR, and TCRdb holds only the in-frame ones, with some missing. The sample lists 150,000 to 160,000 clones; 70% to 80% were seen once. The sample comprised PBMCs. The source is a man in his thirties or forties in good health and CMV-seropositive.

This clone has just one count. This chain uses TRBV15 with TRBJ2-1, with 9 bases identical to TRBD1. With V trimmed by 3 bases and J by 4 bases, 4 bases remained unmatched. Germline V gene sequence: CDR1 LNHNV, CDR2 YYDKDF (reference sequence). The CDR3 is made up of 15 amino acids. CDR3 in amino acids: CATSSPGQGYNEQFF. CDR3 DNA: TGTGCCACCAGCAGCCCGGGACAGGGTTACAATGAGCAGTTCTTC.

The chain links TRBV28 to TRBJ2-2, with TRBD2 matching over 7 bases. Trimming cost V 6 bases and J 3 bases; bases outside gene matches: 16. Germline V gene sequence: CDR1 MDHEN, CDR2 SYDVKM. The CDR3 has 18 amino acids. CDR3 bases: TGTGCCAGCAGCCCGCTCCCCTCGACTAGCAGCTACACCGGGGAGCTGTTTTTT. Protein product: CASSPLPSTSSYTGELFF.

The chain combines TRBV5-1 with TRBJ1-1; TRBD1 matches at 7 bases. Germline trimming cut 4 bases from V and 1 base from J; bases unmatched to any gene: 1. The CDR3 has 13 amino acids. In germline, CDR1 is SGHRS, CDR2 YFSETQ. The CDR3 DNA follows: TGCGCCAGCAGCGGGGACAGGAACACTGAAGCTTTCTTT. Residues: CASSGDRNTEAFF.

The chain joins TRBV11-2 to TRBJ1-1; D not resolved. The length of the CDR3 is 14 residues. The germline V and J ends were trimmed by 1 base and 2 bases, with 8 bases remaining between them. In germline, CDR1 is SGHAT, CDR2 FQNNGV. CDR3 loop: CASSLAAGNTEAFF. DNA for the CDR3: TGTGCCAGCAGCTTAGCAGCGGGAAACACTGAAGCTTTCTTT.

This rearrangement joins TRBV7-2 to TRBJ2-2; TRBD1 matches 8 bases. This CDR3 contains 15 residues. The V and J ends lost 5 bases and 3 bases, in that order; junction bases with no gene match: 5. Germline values: CDR1 SGHTA, CDR2 FQGNSA. The CDR3 sequence is CASSERTGYTGELFF. The CDR3 nucleotides are TGTGCCAGCAGCGAACGGACAGGGTACACCGGGGAGCTGTTTTTT.